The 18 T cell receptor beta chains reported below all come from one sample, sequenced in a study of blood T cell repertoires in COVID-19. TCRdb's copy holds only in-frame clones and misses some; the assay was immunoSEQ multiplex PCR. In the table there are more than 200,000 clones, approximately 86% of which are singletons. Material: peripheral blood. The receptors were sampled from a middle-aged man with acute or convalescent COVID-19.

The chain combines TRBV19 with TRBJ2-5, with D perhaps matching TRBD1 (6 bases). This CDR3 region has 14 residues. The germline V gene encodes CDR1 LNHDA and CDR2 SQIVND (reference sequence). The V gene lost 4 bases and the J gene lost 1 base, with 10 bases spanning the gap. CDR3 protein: CASSKRTVQETQYF. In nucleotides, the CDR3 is TGTGCCAGTAGTAAGAGGACAGTCCAAGAGACCCAGTACTTC.

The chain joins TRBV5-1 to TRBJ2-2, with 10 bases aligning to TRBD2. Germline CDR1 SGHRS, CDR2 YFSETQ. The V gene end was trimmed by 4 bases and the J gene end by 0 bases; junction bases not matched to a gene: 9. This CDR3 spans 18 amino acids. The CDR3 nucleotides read TGCGCCAGCAGCCCCTTTAGCGGGGGGCCCGCGAACACCGGGGAGCTGTTTTTT. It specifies CASSPFSGGPANTGELFF.

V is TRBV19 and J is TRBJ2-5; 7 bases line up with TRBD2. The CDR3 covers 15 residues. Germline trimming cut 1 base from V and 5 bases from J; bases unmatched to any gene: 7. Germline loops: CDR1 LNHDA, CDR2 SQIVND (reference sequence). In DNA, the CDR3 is TGTGCCAGTAGTATAGCTCTGGGGGGGAGCGAGACCCAGTACTTC. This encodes CASSIALGGSETQYF.

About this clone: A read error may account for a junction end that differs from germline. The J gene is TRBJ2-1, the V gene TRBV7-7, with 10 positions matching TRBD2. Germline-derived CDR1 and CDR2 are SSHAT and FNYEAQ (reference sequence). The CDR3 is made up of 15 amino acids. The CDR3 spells CASSQTSGTPNEQFF. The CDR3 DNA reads TGTGCTAGCAGCCAAACTAGCGGGACACCCAATGAGCAGTTCTTC. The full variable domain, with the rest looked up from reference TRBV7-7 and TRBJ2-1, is GAGVSQSPRYKVTKRGQDVTLRCDPISSHATLYWYQQALGQGPEFLTYFNYEAQPDKSGLPSDRFSAERPEGSISTLTIQRTEQRDSAMYRCASSQTSGTPNEQFFGPGTRLTVL.

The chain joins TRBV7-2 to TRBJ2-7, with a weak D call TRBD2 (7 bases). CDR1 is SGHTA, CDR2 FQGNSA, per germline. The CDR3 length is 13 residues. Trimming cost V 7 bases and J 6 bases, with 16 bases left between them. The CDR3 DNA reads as TGTGCCAGCACCTTGGGGGGAGGGGGCGAGCAGTACTTC. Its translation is CASTLGGGGEQYF.

CDR3: CASLGRRLAKNIQYF. The CDR3 coding sequence is TGCGCCAGTTTAGGTCGGCGGTTAGCCAAAAACATTCAGTACTTC. The rearrangement joins TRBV10-1 to TRBJ2-4, with unresolved D. CDR1 is WNHNN, CDR2 SYGVQD, per germline (reference sequence). Trimming removed 9 bases at V and 0 bases at J, with 15 bases between. This CDR3 region has 15 residues.

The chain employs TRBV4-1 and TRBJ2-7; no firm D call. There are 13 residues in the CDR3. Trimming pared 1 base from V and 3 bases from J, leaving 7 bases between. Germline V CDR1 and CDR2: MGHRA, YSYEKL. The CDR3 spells CASSQADSYEQYF. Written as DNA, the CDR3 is TGCGCCAGCAGCCAAGCCGATAGCTACGAGCAGTACTTC.

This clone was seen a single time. The CDR3 spells CAWVGTPSYNEQFF. For the CDR3, the DNA is TGTGCCTGGGTCGGGACTCCATCCTACAATGAGCAGTTCTTC. The V call is TRBV30, the J call TRBJ2-1; D might be TRBD2 (6 bases). The CDR3 length is 14 residues. Trimming stripped 5 bases from V and 1 base from J, with 12 bases between. The germline gives CDR1 GTSNPN, CDR2 SVGIG (reference sequence). The complete variable domain, with remaining parts taken from reference TRBV30 and TRBJ2-1, reads SQTIHQWPATLVQPVGSPLSLECTVEGTSNPNLYWYRQAAGRGLQLLFYSVGIGQISSEVPQNLSASRPQDRQFILSSKKLLLSDSGFYLCAWVGTPSYNEQFFGPGTRLTVL.

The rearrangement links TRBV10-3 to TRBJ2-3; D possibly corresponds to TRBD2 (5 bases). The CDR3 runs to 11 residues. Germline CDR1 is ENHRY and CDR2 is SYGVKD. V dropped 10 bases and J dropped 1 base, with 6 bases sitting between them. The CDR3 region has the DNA TGTGCCAACGGGGGCACAGATACGCAGTATTTT. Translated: CANGGTDTQYF.

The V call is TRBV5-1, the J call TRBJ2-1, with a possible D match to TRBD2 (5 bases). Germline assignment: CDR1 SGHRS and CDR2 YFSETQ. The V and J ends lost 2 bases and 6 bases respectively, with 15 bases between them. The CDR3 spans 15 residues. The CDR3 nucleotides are TGCGCCAGCAGCTTAGGGATTTCGGCGGGCAATGAGCAGTTCTTC. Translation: CASSLGISAGNEQFF.

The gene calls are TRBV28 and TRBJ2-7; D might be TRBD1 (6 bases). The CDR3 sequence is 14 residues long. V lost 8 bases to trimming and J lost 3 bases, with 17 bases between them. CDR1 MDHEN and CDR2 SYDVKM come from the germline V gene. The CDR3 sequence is CASRGPGTSYEQYF. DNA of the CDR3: TGTGCCAGCCGGGGCCCGGGGACAAGCTACGAGCAGTACTTC. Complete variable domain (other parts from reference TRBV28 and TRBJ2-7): DVKVTQSSRYLVKRTGEKVFLECVQDMDHENMFWYRQDPGLGLRLIYFSYDVKMKEKGDIPEGYSVSREKKERFSLILESASTNQTSMYLCASRGPGTSYEQYFGPGTRLTVT.

The CDR3 DNA follows: TGTGCCAGCAGTACCGGGACTAGCGGGAGTGAGCAGTTCTTC. Encoded protein: CASSTGTSGSEQFF. The chain has TRBV6-4 and TRBJ2-1; 14 nucleotides line up with TRBD2. The V and J ends lost 5 bases and 9 bases, in that order; junction bases with no gene match: 3. Germline V gives CDR1 MRHNA, CDR2 SNTAGT. CDR3 length: 14 amino acids.

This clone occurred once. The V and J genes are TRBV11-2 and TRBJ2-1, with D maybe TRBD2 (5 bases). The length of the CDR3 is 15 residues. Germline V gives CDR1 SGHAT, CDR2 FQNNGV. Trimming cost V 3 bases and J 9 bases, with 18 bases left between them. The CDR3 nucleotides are TGTGCCAGCAGCTTTTCGAGCGGCTTCACTGGTGAGCAGTTCTTC. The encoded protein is CASSFSSGFTGEQFF.

CDR3: CASSIRQGKGFYNSPLHF. The DNA for the CDR3 is TGTGCCAGTAGTATCCGCCAGGGGAAAGGGTTTTATAATTCACCCCTCCACTTT. The rearrangement joins TRBV19 to TRBJ1-6; the D gene is possibly TRBD1 (6 bases). The germline CDR1 and CDR2 sequences are LNHDA and SQIVND (reference sequence). Between the trimmed V and J ends, which lost 3 bases and 4 bases, there was a span of 19 bases. The CDR3 spans 18 residues. The full variable domain, its missing parts supplied by reference TRBV19 and TRBJ1-6, is DGGITQSPKYLFRKEGQNVTLSCEQNLNHDAMYWYRQDPGQGLRLIYYSQIVNDFQKGDIAEGYSVSREKKESFPLTVTSAQKNPTAFYLCASSIRQGKGFYNSPLHFGNGTRLTVT.

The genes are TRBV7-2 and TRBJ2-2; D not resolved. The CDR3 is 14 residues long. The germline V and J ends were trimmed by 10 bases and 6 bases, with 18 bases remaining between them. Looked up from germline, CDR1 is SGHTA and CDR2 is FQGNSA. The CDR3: CANHPIHPAGELFF. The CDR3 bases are TGTGCCAACCATCCAATTCACCCGGCCGGGGAGCTGTTTTTT.

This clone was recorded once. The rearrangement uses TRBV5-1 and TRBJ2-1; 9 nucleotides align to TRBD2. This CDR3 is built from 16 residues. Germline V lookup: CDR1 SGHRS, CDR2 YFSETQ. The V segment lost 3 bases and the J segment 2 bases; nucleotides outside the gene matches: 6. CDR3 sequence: CASSWGPSGTYNEQFF. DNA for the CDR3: TGCGCCAGCAGCTGGGGCCCTAGCGGGACCTACAATGAGCAGTTCTTC.

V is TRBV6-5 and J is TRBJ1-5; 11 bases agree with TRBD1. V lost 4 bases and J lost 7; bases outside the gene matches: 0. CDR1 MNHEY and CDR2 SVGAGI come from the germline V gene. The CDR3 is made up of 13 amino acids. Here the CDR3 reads CASSWDRGQPQHF. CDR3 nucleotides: TGTGCCAGCAGTTGGGACAGGGGGCAGCCCCAGCATTTT.

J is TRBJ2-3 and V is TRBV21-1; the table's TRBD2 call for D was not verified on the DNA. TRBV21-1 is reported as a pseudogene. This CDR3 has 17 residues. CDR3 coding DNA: TGTGCCAGCAGCTCCTCAGGCAGAACTAGCGGGGGAGATACGCAGTATTTT. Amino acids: CASSSSGRTSGGDTQYF.